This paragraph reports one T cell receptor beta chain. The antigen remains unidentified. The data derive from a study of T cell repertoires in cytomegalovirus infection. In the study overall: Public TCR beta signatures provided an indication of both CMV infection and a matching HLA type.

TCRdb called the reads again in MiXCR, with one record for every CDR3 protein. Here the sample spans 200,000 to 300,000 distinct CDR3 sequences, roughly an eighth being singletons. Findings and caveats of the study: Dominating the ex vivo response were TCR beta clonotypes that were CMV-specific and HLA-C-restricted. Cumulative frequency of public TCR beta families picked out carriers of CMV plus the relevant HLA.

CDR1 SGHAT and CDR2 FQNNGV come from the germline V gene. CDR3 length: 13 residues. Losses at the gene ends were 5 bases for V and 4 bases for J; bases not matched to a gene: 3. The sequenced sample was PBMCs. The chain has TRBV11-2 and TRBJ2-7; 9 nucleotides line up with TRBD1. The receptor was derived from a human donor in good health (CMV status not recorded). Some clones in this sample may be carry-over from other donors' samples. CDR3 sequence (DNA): TGTGCCAGCAGCGGGACAGGGAGGTACGAGCAGTACTTC. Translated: CASSGTGRYEQYF.